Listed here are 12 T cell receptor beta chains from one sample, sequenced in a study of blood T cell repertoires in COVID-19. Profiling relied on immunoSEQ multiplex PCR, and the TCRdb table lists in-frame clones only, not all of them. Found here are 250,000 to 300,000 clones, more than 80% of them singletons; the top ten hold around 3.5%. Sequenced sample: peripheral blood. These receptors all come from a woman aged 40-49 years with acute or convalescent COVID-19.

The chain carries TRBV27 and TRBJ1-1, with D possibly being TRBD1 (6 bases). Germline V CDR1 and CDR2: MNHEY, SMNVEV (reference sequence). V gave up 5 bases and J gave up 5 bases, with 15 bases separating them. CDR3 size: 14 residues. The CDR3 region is CASSATGFLTEAFF. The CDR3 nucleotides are TGTGCCAGCAGTGCTACAGGGTTTTTAACTGAAGCTTTCTTT.

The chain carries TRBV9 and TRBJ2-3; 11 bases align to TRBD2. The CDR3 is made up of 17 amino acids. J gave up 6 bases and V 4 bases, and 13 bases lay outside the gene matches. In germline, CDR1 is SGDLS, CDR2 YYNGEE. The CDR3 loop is CASSSRGGSGGADTQYF. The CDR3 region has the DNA TGTGCCAGCAGCTCCCGAGGGGGTAGCGGGGGGGCCGATACGCAGTATTTT.

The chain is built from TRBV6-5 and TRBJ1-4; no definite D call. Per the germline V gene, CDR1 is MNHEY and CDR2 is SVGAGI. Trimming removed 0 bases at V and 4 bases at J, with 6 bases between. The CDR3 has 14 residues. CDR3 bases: TGTGCCAGCAGTTACTCCCGGAGTAATGAAAAACTGTTTTTT. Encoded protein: CASSYSRSNEKLFF.

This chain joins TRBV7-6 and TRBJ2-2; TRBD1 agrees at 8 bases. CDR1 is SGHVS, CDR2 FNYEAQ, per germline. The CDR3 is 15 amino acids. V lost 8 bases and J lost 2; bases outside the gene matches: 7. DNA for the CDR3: TGTGCCAGCCGGGCAGGGGGCCTTAACACCGGGGAGCTGTTTTTT. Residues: CASRAGGLNTGELFF.

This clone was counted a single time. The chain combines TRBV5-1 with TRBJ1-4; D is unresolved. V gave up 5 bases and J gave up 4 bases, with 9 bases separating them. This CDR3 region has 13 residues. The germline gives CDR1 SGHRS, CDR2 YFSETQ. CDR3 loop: CASRLGGNEKLFF. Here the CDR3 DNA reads TGCGCCAGCAGGCTAGGAGGTAATGAAAAACTGTTTTTT.

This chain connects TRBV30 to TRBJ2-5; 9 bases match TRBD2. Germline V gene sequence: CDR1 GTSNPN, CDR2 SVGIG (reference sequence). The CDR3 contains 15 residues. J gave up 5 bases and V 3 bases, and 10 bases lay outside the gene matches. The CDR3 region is CAWSAGGGALETQYF. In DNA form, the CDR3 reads TGTGCCTGGAGCGCTGGCGGGGGGGCTCTGGAGACCCAGTACTTC.

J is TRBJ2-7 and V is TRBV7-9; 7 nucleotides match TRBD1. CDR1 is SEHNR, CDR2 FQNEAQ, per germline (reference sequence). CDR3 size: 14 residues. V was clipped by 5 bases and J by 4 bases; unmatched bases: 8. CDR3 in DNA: TGTGCCAGCAGCCACCCGGGACAGATTTACGAGCAGTACGTC. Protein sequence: CASSHPGQIYEQYV.

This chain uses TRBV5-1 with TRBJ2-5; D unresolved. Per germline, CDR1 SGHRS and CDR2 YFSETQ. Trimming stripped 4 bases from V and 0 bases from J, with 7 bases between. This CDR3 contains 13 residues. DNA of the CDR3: TGCGCCAGCAGCCAGATGGACCAAGAGACCCAGTACTTC. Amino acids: CASSQMDQETQYF.

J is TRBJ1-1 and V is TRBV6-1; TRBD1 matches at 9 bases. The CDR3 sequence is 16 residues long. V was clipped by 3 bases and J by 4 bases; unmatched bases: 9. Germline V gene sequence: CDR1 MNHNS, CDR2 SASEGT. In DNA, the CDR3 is TGTGCCAGCAGTGACCGTAACAGGGGGCGAGGCACTGAAGCTTTCTTT. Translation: CASSDRNRGRGTEAFF.

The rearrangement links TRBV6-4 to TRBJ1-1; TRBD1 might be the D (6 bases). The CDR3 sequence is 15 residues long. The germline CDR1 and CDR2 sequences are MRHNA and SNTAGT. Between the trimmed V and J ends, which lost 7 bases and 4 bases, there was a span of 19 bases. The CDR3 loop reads CASTMTLGGSTEAFF. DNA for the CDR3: TGTGCCAGCACTATGACCCTAGGGGGTAGCACTGAAGCTTTCTTT.

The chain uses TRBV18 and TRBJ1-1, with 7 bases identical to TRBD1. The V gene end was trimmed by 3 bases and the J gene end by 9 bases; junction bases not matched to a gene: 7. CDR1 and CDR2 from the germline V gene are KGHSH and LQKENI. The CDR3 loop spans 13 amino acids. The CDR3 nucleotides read TGTGCCAGCTCACCTAACACAGGGGAGAAAGCTTTCTTT. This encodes CASSPNTGEKAFF.

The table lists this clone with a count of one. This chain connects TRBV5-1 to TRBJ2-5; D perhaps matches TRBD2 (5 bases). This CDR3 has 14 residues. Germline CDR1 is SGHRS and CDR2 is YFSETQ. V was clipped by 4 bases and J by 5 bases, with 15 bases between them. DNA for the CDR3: TGCGCCAGCAGCCAGGATGAGGGCTGGGAGACCCAGTACTTC. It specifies CASSQDEGWETQYF. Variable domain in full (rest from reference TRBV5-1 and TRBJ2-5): KAGVTQTPRYLIKTRGQQVTLSCSPISGHRSVSWYQQTPGQGLQFLFEYFSETQRNKGNFPGRFSGRQFSNSRSEMNVSTLELGDSALYLCASSQDEGWETQYFGPGTRLLVL.